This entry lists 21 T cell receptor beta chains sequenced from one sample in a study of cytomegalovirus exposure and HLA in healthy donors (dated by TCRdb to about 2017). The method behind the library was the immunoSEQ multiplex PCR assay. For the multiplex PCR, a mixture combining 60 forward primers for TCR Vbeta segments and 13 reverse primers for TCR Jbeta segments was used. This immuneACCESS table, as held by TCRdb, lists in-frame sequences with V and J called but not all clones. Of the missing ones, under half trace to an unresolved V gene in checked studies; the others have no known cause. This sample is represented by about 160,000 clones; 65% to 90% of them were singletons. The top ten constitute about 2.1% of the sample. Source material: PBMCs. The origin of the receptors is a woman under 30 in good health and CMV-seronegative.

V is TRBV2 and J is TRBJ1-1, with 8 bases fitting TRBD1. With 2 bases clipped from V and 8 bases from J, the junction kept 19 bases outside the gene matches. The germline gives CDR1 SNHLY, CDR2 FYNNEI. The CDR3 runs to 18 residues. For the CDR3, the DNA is TGTGCCAGCAGTGAACCCCCAGGGATGGACAGGGTAACATTCGAAGCTTTCTTT. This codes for CASSEPPGMDRVTFEAFF.

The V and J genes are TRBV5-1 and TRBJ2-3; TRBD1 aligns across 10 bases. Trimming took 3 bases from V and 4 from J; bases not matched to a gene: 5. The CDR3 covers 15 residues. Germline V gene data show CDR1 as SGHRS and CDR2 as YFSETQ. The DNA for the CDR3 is TGCGCCAGCAGCTCCCGGGACAGGGGTCCAGATACGCAGTATTTT. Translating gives CASSSRDRGPDTQYF. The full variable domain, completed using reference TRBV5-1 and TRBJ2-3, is KAGVTQTPRYLIKTRGQQVTLSCSPISGHRSVSWYQQTPGQGLQFLFEYFSETQRNKGNFPGRFSGRQFSNSRSEMNVSTLELGDSALYLCASSSRDRGPDTQYFGPGTRLTVL.

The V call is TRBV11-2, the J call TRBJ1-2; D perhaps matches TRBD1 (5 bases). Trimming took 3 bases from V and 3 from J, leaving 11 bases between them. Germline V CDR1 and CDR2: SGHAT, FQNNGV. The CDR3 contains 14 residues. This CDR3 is CASSFFGGDYGYTF. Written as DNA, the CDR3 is TGTGCCAGCAGCTTTTTCGGGGGTGACTATGGCTACACCTTC.

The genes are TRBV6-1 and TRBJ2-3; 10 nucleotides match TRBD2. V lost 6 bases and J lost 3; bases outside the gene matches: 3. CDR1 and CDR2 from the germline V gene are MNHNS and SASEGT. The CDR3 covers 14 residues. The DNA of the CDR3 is TGTGCCAGCAGAACTAGCGGGACTACAGATACGCAGTATTTT. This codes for CASRTSGTTDTQYF.

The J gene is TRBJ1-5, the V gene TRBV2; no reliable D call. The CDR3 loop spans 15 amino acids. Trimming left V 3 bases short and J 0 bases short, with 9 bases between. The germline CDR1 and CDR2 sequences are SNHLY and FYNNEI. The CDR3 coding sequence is TGTGCCAGCAGTGACCTTCCCTATAGCAATCAGCCCCAGCATTTT. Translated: CASSDLPYSNQPQHF.

DNA of the CDR3: TGTGCCAGCAGCGGGACAGGGGGTCACACCGGGGAGCTGTTTTTT. This gives the protein CASSGTGGHTGELFF. V and J are TRBV5-6 and TRBJ2-2; 11 bases agree with TRBD1. The CDR3 consists of 15 residues. V shed 4 bases and J 3 bases; nucleotides not matched to a gene: 2. The germline CDR1 and CDR2 sequences are SGHDT and YYEEEE.

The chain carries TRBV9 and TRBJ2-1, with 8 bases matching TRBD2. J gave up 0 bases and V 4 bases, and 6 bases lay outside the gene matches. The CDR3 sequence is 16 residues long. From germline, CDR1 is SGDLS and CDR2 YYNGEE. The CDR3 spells CASSPSSGISYNEQFF. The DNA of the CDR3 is TGTGCCAGCAGCCCTAGTAGCGGGATCTCCTACAATGAGCAGTTCTTC.

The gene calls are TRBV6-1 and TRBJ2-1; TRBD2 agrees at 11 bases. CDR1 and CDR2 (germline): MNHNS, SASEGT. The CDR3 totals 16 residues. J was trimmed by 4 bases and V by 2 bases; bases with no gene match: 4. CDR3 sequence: CASSEIAGGLYNEQFF. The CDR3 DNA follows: TGTGCCAGCAGTGAAATAGCGGGGGGGCTATACAATGAGCAGTTCTTC.

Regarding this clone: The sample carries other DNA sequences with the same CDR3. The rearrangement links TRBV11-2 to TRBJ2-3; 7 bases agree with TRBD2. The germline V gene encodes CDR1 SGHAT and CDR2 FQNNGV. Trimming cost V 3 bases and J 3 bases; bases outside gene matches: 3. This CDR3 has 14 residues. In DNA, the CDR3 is TGTGCCAGCAGCTTGGGCGGGAGTACAGATACGCAGTATTTT. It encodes CASSLGGSTDTQYF.

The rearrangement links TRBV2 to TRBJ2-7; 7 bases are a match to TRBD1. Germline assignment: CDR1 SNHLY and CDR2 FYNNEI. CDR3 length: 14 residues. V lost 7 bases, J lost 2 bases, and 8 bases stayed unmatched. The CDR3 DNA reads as TGTGCCAGCACCACAGGGGTGGGGACCTACGAGCAGTACTTC. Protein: CASTTGVGTYEQYF.

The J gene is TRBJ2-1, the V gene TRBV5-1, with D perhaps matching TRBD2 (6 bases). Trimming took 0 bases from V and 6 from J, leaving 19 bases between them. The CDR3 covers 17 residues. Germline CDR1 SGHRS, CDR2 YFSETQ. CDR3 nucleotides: TGCGCCAGCAGCTTGGATCTTCCTAGCGTGCTACCCAATGAGCAGTTCTTC. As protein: CASSLDLPSVLPNEQFF.

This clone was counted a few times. The CDR3 is CASSEEGAGTGEEKLFF. CDR3 DNA: TGTGCCAGCAGTGAAGAGGGGGCCGGGACAGGAGAGGAAAAACTGTTTTTT. The J gene is TRBJ1-4, the V gene TRBV6-1; 8 bases are shared with TRBD1. Trimming at V came to 1 base and at J to 8 bases, leaving 12 bases not matched to a gene. CDR1 and CDR2 (germline): MNHNS, SASEGT. CDR3 size: 17 residues.

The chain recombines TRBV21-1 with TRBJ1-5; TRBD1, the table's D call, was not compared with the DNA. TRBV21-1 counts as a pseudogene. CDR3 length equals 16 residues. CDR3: CASSNHRVLGNQPQHF. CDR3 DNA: TGTGCCAGCAGCAACCACAGGGTGTTAGGCAATCAGCCCCAGCATTTT.

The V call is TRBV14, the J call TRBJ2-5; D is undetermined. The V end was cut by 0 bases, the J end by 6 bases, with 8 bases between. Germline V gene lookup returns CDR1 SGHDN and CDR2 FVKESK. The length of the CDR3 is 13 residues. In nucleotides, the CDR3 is TGTGCCAGCAGCCAAGATTATGCGAAGACCCAGTACTTC. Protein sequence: CASSQDYAKTQYF.

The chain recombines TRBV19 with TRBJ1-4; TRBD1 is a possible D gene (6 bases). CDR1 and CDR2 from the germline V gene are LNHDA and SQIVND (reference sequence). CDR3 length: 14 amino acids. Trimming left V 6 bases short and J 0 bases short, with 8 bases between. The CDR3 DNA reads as TGTGCCAGTAGCTCAGGGGCAACTAATGAAAAACTGTTTTTT. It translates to CASSSGATNEKLFF.

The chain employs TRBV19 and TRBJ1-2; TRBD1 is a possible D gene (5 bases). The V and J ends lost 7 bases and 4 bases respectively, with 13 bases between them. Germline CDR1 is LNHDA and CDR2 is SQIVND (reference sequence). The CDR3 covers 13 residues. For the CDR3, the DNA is TGTGCCAGTACCCTAGGGGTTGGCTATGGCTACACCTTC. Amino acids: CASTLGVGYGYTF.

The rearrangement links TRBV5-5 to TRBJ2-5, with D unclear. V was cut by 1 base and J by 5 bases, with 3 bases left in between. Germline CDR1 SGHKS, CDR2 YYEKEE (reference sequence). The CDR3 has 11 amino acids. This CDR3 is CASSLLETQYF. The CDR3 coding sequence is TGTGCCAGCAGCTTGCTTGAGACCCAGTACTTC.

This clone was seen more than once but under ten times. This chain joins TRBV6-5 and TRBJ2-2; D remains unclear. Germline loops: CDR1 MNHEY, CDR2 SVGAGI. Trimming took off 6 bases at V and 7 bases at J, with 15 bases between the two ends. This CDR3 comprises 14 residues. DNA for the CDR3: TGTGCCAGCAGCACGACAAACCCAAGCGGGGAGCTGTTTTTT. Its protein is CASSTTNPSGELFF.

Written as DNA, the CDR3 is TGTGCCAGCAGCTTAGACCAGGGGGACTACGAGCAGTACTTC. Translation: CASSLDQGDYEQYF. J is TRBJ2-7 and V is TRBV7-2; 7 bases line up with TRBD1. The CDR3 is 14 residues long. Germline lookup yields CDR1 SGHTA and CDR2 FQGNSA. Germline trimming cut 1 base from V and 3 bases from J; bases unmatched to any gene: 3.

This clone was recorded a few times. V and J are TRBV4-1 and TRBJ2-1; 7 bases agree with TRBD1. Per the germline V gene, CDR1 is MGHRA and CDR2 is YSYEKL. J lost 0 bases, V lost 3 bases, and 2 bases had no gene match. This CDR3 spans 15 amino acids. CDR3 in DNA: TGCGCCAGCAGCCACAGACAGGGCTCCTACAATGAGCAGTTCTTC. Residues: CASSHRQGSYNEQFF.

The CDR3 region is CATSGPWTSGGPGTQYF. Here the CDR3 DNA reads TGTGCCACCAGCGGACCCTGGACTAGCGGGGGCCCCGGGACCCAGTACTTC. The rearrangement links TRBV15 to TRBJ2-5; TRBD2 aligns across 13 bases. The CDR3 loop spans 17 amino acids. V gave up 5 bases and J gave up 7 bases; unmatched junction bases: 13. Germline assignment: CDR1 LNHNV and CDR2 YYDKDF (reference sequence).